What follows is one T cell receptor beta chain and its context. Its antigen has not been determined. Within one base of it there is no much larger clone, and no base qualities were kept. The entry originates in a study of blood T cell repertoires in COVID-19 (dated by TCRdb to 2020 to 2022). Background for the entire study: Collaborator samples came from the United States, Italy and Spain and covered acute and convalescent phases of COVID-19. The material from the prospective study consisted of cDNA or gDNA derived from T cells, B-cell-depleted T cells, or PBMCs. Deeply sampled blood TCRbeta repertoires from subjects exposed to, actively infected with, or recovered from COVID-19 were included in the dataset. A freely available public database, intended as a resource for researchers studying the immune response to SARS-CoV-2, is where the repertoires were released. The samples were drawn from two sources: the first 160 participants of the ongoing ImmuneRACE study, and over 1,000 subjects contributed by 6 global collaborators. Sample metadata almost always included a de-identified subject ID, COVID-19 status, age in years and sex. HLA class I and class II types, where available, came from metadata supplied by the sample provider rather than from assay-based typing.

Measured from the cysteine to the phenylalanine, the CDR3 is 15 residues long. Only CDR3 DNA is held: 45 bases, read in frame from base 1. Between the V and J ends, shortened by 0 bases and 1 base respectively, the junction contains 9 bases. CDR1 LGHDT and CDR2 YNNKEL were looked up in the germline V gene (reference sequence). TCRbeta CDR3 regions were amplified from genomic DNA using the immunoSEQ Assay, a bias-controlled multiplex PCR. For the original study's pipeline: Within the assay, amplification of reference gene primers was used to estimate how many nucleated cells each sample contained. To quantify the absolute abundance of each unique TCRbeta CDR3 rearrangement, sequence reads were collapsed and filtered. Productive Simpson clonality was computed per sample as the square root of Simpson's diversity index over productive rearrangements. The table comes from immuneACCESS by way of TCRdb, which keeps in-frame sequences with V and J called. Part of the clones is missing from these tables; in studies checked, under half for an unresolved V gene and the rest for unknown reasons. That table supplies the V and J calls and clone size; D and trimming were determined from the DNA. Across this sample there are approximately 200,000 clones, with approximately 87% seen only once. About 6.2% of the sample is in the top ten clones.

What the authors observed across the whole study: How much clinical and demographic metadata was included differed by source and by participant, and the metadata was provided uncurated.

A second Seattle source provided samples from volunteer blood donors who had recovered from COVID-19. Each collaborating institution followed its own protocols to collect whole blood in K2EDTA tubes. For TCRbeta analysis, collaborators shipped samples in one of three forms: frozen whole blood, isolated PBMCs, or DNA extracted from either of those sample types. This TCR derives from a man in his 60s who had recovered from COVID-19. The chain joins TRBV3-1 (or the pseudogene TRBV3-2) to TRBJ2-5; matching of 5 bases hints at TRBD2 as the D gene. Input material: peripheral blood. The CDR3 corresponds to CASSQDISGQETQYF. The DNA is as follows: TGTGCCAGCAGCCAAGATATCAGCGGCCAAGAGACCCAGTACTTC.